This T cell receptor beta chain came from a study of response to subunit inactivated influenza vaccine. General observations from the study: The authors proposed limited new T cell recruitment per seasonal influenza vaccination.

This clonotype came up many times. Its matching antigen is unknown. Between the trimmed V and J ends, which lost 8 bases and 6 bases, there was a span of 12 bases. CDR3 length equals 12 residues. Using its own MiXCR run on the RT-PCR reads, TCRdb lists one record per CDR3 protein. Among hundreds of thousands of distinct CDR3 sequences listed, 12% were seen once. Sample: PBMCs from blood, taken on the day of vaccination. This chain uses TRBV12-3 or TRBV12-4 with TRBJ2-3; D is uncertain. The sequence was collected from a man in his fifties or sixties who received an inactivated influenza vaccine. CDR3 coding DNA: TGTGCCAGCGGACCCGTGGGGGATACGCAGTATTTT. Protein product: CASGPVGDTQYF.